Sequencing of this TCR beta chain was carried out in a study of shared clonotypes between healthy human individuals. Original handling: With immunoSEQ giving junction-only sequences and no quality scores, filtering differed. Assay: immunoSEQ multiplex PCR; the TCRdb copy retains only in-frame clones and omits some. The V and J calls and clone size were taken over from that table, and D and trimming were inferred from the DNA. Here the sample spans approximately 810,000 clones, more than 85% being singletons. Turning to this clone: Its antigen is unidentified.

Naive CD8 cells, CD45RO-negative and positively selected for CCR7, excluded terminally differentiated effector memory CD45RA+ cells. The donors were adults (healthy and HIV-negative) with no recent acute infections or vaccinations. Study-wide points: Incompleteness in sorted-subset sequencing, despite large depth, was shown by rarefaction.

Germline V gene lookup returns CDR1 ENHRY and CDR2 SYGVKD. V shed 6 bases and J 3 bases; nucleotides not matched to a gene: 18. The CDR3 loop spans 18 amino acids. The sequence derives from a man aged 30 to 39 in good health. Sequencing was carried out using naive CD8+ T cells sorted from blood. The genes are TRBV10-3 and TRBJ2-3, with 7 bases identical to TRBD1. As DNA, the CDR3 is TGTGCCATCAGAAAGGGGGCGCTTGATTTTATGGATACAGATACGCAGTATTTT. The encoded protein is CAIRKGALDFMDTDTQYF.